The subject of this entry is one T cell receptor beta chain. The antigen is not known. Germline is not matched at one junction end, which may reflect a read error. These data come from a study of T cell repertoires in cytomegalovirus infection. Across the study: Public TCR beta signatures were indicative of both CMV infection and a matching HLA type.

Study results and caveats: HLA-C-restricted TCR beta clonotypes specific for CMV led the ex vivo response. Pooled public TCR beta family frequency picked out CMV carriers with the relevant HLA.

The CDR3 is 14 residues long. Germline CDR1 reads MNHEY; CDR2 reads SMNVEV (reference sequence). TCRdb re-called the reads through MiXCR, storing one row per CDR3 protein. The table lists 84,000 or so distinct CDR3 sequences, around half of them singletons. This TCR came from a human donor in good health (CMV status not recorded). Some clones in this sample may be carry-over from other donors' samples. This chain joins TRBV27 and TRBJ1-2; D unresolved. The specimen comprised CD8+ T cells from cultured PBMCs, sampled from culture after CMV antigen stimulation. The CDR3: CVSSPPGAPYGYTF. The CDR3 nucleotides are TGTGTCAGCAGTCCGCCGGGCGCTCCCTATGGCTACACCTTC.